The sequence of this T cell receptor beta chain was determined in a study of cytomegalovirus exposure and HLA in healthy donors. Findings of the study overall: The investigators catalogued 150 to 200 TCR beta chains as cytomegalovirus-associated. According to a subsequent analysis, TCR clusters identified in the first cohort showed a tendency to co-occur across the 100 to 150 validation repertoires.

The assay was immunoSEQ multiplex PCR, and TCRdb's table has in-frame clones only and misses some. The repertoire has some 170,000 clones, 70% to 90% of them found once; the top ten carry about 2%. Comment on this clone: Its matching antigen is unknown.

Germline trimming cut 0 bases from V and 0 bases from J; bases unmatched to any gene: 7. The CDR3 loop spans 20 amino acids. Germline V lookup: CDR1 LGHNA, CDR2 YSLEER. These donors were members of the roughly 120-subject validation cohort, a group separate from the roughly 670-subject first cohort. The rearrangement joins TRBV4-3 to TRBJ2-1, with 14 bases that match TRBD2. This clonotype was sampled from a man aged 25-45 years in good health and CMV-seropositive. The sequenced sample was PBMCs. The CDR3 loop reads CASSQDRGLAGALSYNEQFF. The CDR3 region has the DNA TGCGCCAGCAGCCAAGATAGGGGACTAGCGGGGGCCCTCTCCTACAATGAGCAGTTCTTC.